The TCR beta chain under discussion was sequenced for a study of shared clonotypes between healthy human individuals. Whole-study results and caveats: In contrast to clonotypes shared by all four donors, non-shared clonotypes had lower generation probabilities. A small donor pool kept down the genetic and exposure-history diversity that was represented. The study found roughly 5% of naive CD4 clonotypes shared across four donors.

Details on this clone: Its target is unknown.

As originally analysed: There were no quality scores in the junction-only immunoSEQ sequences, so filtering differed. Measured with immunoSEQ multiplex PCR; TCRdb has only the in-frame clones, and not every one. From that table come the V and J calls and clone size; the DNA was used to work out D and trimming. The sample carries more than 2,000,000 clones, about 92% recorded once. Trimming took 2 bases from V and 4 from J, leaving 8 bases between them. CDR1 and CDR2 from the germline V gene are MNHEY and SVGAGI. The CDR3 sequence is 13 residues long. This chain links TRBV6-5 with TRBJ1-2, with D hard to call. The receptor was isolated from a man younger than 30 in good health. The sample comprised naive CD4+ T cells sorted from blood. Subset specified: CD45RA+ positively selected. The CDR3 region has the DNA TGTGCCAGCAGTTACAAGTTGATCTATGGCTACACCTTC. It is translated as CASSYKLIYGYTF.